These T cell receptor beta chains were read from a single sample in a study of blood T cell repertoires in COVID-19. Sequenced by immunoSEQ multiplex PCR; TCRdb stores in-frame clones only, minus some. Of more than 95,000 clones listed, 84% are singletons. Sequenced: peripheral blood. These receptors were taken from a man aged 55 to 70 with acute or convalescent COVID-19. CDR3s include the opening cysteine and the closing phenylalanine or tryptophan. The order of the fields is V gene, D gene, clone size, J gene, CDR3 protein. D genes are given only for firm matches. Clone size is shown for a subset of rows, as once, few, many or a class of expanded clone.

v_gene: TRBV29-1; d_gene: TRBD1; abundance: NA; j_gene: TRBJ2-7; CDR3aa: CSVRGDRGAYEQYF
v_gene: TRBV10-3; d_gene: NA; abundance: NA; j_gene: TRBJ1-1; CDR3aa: CAIRDRPNTEAFF
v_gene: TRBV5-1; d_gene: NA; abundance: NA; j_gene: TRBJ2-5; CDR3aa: CASNTGILTYTTQETQYF
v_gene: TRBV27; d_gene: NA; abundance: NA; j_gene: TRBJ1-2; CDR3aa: CASSLRENYGYTF
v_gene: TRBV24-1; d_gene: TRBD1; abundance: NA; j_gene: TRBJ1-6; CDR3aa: CATSDGTGETYNSPLHF
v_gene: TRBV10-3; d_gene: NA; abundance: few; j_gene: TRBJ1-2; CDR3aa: CAISKTDSVSYGYTF
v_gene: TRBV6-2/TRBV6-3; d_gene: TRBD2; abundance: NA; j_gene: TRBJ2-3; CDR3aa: CASSYAGTNTQYF
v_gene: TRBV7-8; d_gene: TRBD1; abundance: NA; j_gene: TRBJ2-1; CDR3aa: CASSSIQGAIYNEQFF
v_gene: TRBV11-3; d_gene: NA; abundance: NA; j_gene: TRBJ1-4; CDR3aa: CASSLRQGSEKLFF
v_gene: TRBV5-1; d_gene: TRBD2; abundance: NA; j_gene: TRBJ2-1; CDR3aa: CASSLGGAGSEQFF
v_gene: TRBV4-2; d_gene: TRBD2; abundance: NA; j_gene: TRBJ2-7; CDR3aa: CASSLQSGREYEQYF
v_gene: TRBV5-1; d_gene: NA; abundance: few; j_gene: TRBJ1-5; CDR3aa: CASSLGWGLDQPQHF
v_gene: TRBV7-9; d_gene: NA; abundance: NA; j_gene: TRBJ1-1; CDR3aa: CASSLGGNSVEAFF
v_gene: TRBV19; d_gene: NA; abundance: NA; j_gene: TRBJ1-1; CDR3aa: CASSIGGGNTEAFF
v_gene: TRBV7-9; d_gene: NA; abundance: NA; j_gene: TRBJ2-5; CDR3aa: CASSFHRDQETQYF
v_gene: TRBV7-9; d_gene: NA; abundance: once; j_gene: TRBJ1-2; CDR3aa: CASSLELSYGYTF
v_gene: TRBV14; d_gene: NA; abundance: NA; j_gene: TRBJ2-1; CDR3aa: CASSPAGGSYNEQFF
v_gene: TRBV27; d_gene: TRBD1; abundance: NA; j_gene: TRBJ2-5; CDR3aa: CASSSLTGYQETQYF
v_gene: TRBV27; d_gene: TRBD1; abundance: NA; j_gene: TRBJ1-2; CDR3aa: CASSFLGQGEGYTF
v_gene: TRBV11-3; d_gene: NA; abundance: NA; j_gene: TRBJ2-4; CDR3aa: CASSLQGLRATIQYF
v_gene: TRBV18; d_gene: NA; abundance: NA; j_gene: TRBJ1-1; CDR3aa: CASSPPPGRGTEAFF
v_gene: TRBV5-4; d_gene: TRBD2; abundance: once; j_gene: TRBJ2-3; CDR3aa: CARIRLAGATTDTQYF
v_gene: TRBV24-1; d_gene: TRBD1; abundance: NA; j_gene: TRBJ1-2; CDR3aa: CATEGQGAQGYTF